Presented here are 17 T cell receptor beta chains from one specimen sequenced in a study of OX40 agonist ivuxolimab in advanced cancers. Measured with immunoSEQ multiplex PCR; TCRdb has only the in-frame clones, and not every one. The data hold tens of thousands of clones, with 89% observed a single time. The material was CD4+ or CD8+ T cells sorted from blood, obtained in a trial of the OX40 agonist ivuxolimab. These receptors were obtained from an adult with an advanced solid tumor such as melanoma, head and neck, liver or kidney cancer.

The rearrangement links TRBV4-2 to TRBJ2-3; TRBD2 aligns across 13 bases. This CDR3 has 17 amino acids. Germline V lookup: CDR1 LGHNA, CDR2 YNFKEQ. The junction had 7 bases not matched to a gene; V was cut back by 1 base and J by 6 bases. CDR3 in amino acids: CASSQVTSGGAGDTQYF. Here the CDR3 DNA reads TGTGCCAGCAGCCAAGTCACTAGCGGGGGGGCTGGGGATACGCAGTATTTT.

This chain uses TRBV9 with TRBJ1-6; 7 bases line up with TRBD1. Trimming at V came to 3 bases and at J to 6 bases, leaving 6 bases not matched to a gene. Per germline, CDR1 SGDLS and CDR2 YYNGEE. The CDR3 runs 15 residues. The CDR3 nucleotides read TGTGCCAGCAGCGCAGAGGGGGCCAGTAATTCACCCCTCCACTTT. Amino acids: CASSAEGASNSPLHF.

V and J are TRBV7-9 and TRBJ2-3; D possibly corresponds to TRBD2 (7 bases). The CDR3 runs to 17 residues. V lost 4 bases, J lost 2 bases, and 19 bases lay in between. The germline gives CDR1 SEHNR, CDR2 FQNEAQ (reference sequence). The CDR3 bases are TGTGCCAGCAGCTACATGGGGCGTGCGGGGGCCACAGATACGCAGTATTTT. Protein: CASSYMGRAGATDTQYF.

On this clone: The sample holds other DNA sequences that translate to the same CDR3. V usage is TRBV18 and J usage is TRBJ2-5, with 10 bases fitting TRBD1. There are 15 residues in the CDR3. Trimming at V came to 0 bases and at J to 5 bases, leaving 3 bases not matched to a gene. Germline lookup yields CDR1 KGHSH and CDR2 LQKENI. The chain's CDR3 is CASSPPGQGQETQYF. In DNA form, the CDR3 reads TGTGCCAGCTCACCACCGGGACAGGGGCAGGAGACCCAGTACTTC. The whole variable domain, filled in from reference TRBV18 and TRBJ2-5, reads NAGVMQNPRHLVRRRGQEARLRCSPMKGHSHVYWYRQLPEEGLKFMVYLQKENIIDESGMPKERFSAEFPKEGPSILRIQQVVRGDSAAYFCASSPPGQGQETQYFGPGTRLLVL.

The chain uses TRBV14 and TRBJ2-1, with TRBD2 identical over 12 bases. The junction had 4 bases not matched to a gene; V was cut back by 4 bases and J by 6 bases. Germline-derived CDR1 and CDR2 are SGHDN and FVKESK. The CDR3 is made up of 15 amino acids. CDR3 bases: TGTGCCAGCAGCCCCACTAGCGGGGGGTTCAATGAGCAGTTCTTC. It translates to CASSPTSGGFNEQFF.

This chain connects TRBV21-1 to TRBJ2-4; TRBD2 was called by the table and not checked on the DNA. TRBV21-1 represents a pseudogene. CDR3 length: 14 amino acids. The CDR3 coding sequence is TGTGCCAGCAGCAAAGGCTACCAAAGCGGGGGAAAGTACTTC. Translated, it gives CASSKGYQSGGKYF.

The rearrangement joins TRBV18 to TRBJ1-1; TRBD1 agrees at 8 bases. V was pared by 3 bases and J by 1 base, with 7 bases of the junction left unmatched. The CDR3 loop spans 16 amino acids. Germline CDR1 and CDR2: KGHSH and LQKENI. CDR3 nucleotide sequence: TGTGCCAGCTCACCGACCCTACAGGGGGGGAACACTGAAGCTTTCTTT. This codes for CASSPTLQGGNTEAFF.

The gene calls are TRBV29-1 and TRBJ2-5; D gene uncertain. This CDR3 has 12 residues. Per germline, CDR1 SQVTM and CDR2 ANQGSEA. The ends were cut back, 2 bases at V and 5 bases at J, with 9 bases in the middle. The CDR3 protein is CSVEFVSETQYF. CDR3 nucleotides: TGCAGCGTTGAATTTGTTTCCGAGACCCAGTACTTC.

Note on this clone: One end of the junction does not line up with germline, which may come from a read error. The chain links TRBV5-8 to TRBJ1-2; no clear D gene. Germline loops: CDR1 SGHTS, CDR2 YDEGEE. The CDR3 has 13 amino acids. The DNA of the CDR3 is TGTGCCAGCAGATTGGCGGCCGTTGTGCGCTACACCTTC. Translation gives CASRLAAVVRYTF.

This chain uses TRBV27 with TRBJ2-7, with 11 bases lining up with TRBD2. V shed 5 bases, J shed 3 bases, and the junction held 12 bases outside the gene matches. There are 17 residues in the CDR3. Germline CDR1 and CDR2: MNHEY and SMNVEV (reference sequence). CDR3 nucleotide sequence: TGTGCCAGCAGTGAACGACTAGCGGGACCCACAATCTACGAGCAGTACTTC. Residues: CASSERLAGPTIYEQYF.

The chain employs TRBV7-9 and TRBJ2-1; D call uncertain. The CDR3 contains 19 residues. Germline assignment: CDR1 SEHNR and CDR2 FQNEAQ (reference sequence). The V end was cut by 4 bases, the J end by 1 base, with 23 bases between. The CDR3 bases are TGTGCCAGCAGCTCCCTTAACAAACGGCATGGGGTTTCCTACAATGAGCAGTTCTTC. Its protein is CASSSLNKRHGVSYNEQFF.

This clone was counted between two and nine times. The V and J genes are TRBV18 and TRBJ2-1; 9 bases agree with TRBD2. Germline values: CDR1 KGHSH, CDR2 LQKENI. The CDR3 is 14 residues long. V lost 6 bases, J lost 8 bases, and 8 bases stayed unmatched. The CDR3 spells CASSRTSAGDEQFF. The CDR3 DNA reads TGTGCCAGCTCGAGGACTAGCGCAGGGGATGAGCAGTTCTTC. Full variable domain (missing parts from reference TRBV18 and TRBJ2-1): NAGVMQNPRHLVRRRGQEARLRCSPMKGHSHVYWYRQLPEEGLKFMVYLQKENIIDESGMPKERFSAEFPKEGPSILRIQQVVRGDSAAYFCASSRTSAGDEQFFGPGTRLTVL.

V and J are TRBV25-1 and TRBJ1-6, with D hard to call. Germline lookup yields CDR1 MGHDK and CDR2 SYGVNS. The CDR3 loop spans 16 amino acids. The germline V and J ends were trimmed by 1 base and 10 bases, with 17 bases remaining between them. The CDR3 sequence: CASSEFGGRSRSPLHF. DNA of the CDR3: TGTGCCAGCAGTGAATTCGGAGGGAGGAGCCGCTCACCCCTCCACTTT.

The chain is built from TRBV7-9 and TRBJ2-3; unclear D gene. This CDR3 has 13 residues. V lost 5 bases and J lost 4, with 10 bases in between. The germline gives CDR1 SEHNR, CDR2 FQNEAQ (reference sequence). DNA for the CDR3: TGTGCCAGCAGCCGCCCCGGGCCAGATACGCAGTATTTT. Its translation: CASSRPGPDTQYF.

The chain employs TRBV28 and TRBJ1-2; D gene unclear. Trimming cost V 2 bases and J 8 bases, with 12 bases left between them. This CDR3 has 13 residues. Germline V gene lookup returns CDR1 MDHEN and CDR2 SYDVKM. The CDR3 is CASSLPVGAGYTF. In nucleotides, the CDR3 is TGTGCCAGCAGTTTACCAGTTGGAGCCGGCTACACCTTC.

This chain uses TRBV5-1 with TRBJ2-1; D ambiguous. CDR1 is SGHRS and CDR2 is YFSETQ in the germline V gene. CDR3 size: 15 residues. The germline V and J ends were trimmed by 5 bases and 0 bases, with 12 bases remaining between them. CDR3 in DNA: TGCGCCAGCAGAACAATCCTTAGCTCCTACAATGAGCAGTTCTTC. It encodes CASRTILSSYNEQFF.

This chain links TRBV7-3 with TRBJ1-4, with a possible D match to TRBD1 (6 bases). V was clipped by 5 bases and J by 7 bases, with 14 bases between them. The germline CDR1 and CDR2 sequences are SGHTA and FQGTGA. The CDR3 length is 14 residues. The CDR3 DNA is TGTGCCAGCAGCCTCCGGGGGGGCGGTGAAAAACTGTTTTTT. This encodes CASSLRGGGEKLFF.